The 15 T cell receptor beta chains below all came from one sample that was sequenced in a study of blood T cell repertoires in COVID-19. This table comes from immunoSEQ multiplex PCR, and its TCRdb copy is limited to in-frame clones, with some not included. The sample lists roughly 200,000 clones; about 86% were seen once. The sequencing input was PBMCs or T cells enriched from blood (not recorded which). These receptors were collected from a woman aged 25 to 39 who had been exposed to COVID-19.

The gene calls are TRBV5-1 and TRBJ1-2; 8 nucleotides match TRBD1. This CDR3 has 13 amino acids. The ends lost 4 bases at V and 2 bases at J; junction bases unmatched: 1. From germline, CDR1 is SGHRS and CDR2 YFSETQ. CDR3: CASSGTGNYGYTF. DNA of the CDR3: TGCGCCAGCAGCGGGACAGGAAACTATGGCTACACCTTC.

The V and J genes are TRBV30 and TRBJ1-5; D possibly corresponds to TRBD1 (6 bases). V lost 1 base to trimming and J lost 5 bases, with 9 bases between them. Germline V gene data show CDR1 as GTSNPN and CDR2 as SVGIG (reference sequence). CDR3 size: 13 residues. CDR3 DNA: TGTGCCTGGAGTGAACAGGGACATCAGCCCCAGCATTTT. The encoded protein is CAWSEQGHQPQHF. The variable domain in full, with the rest retrieved from reference TRBV30 and TRBJ1-5, is SQTIHQWPATLVQPVGSPLSLECTVEGTSNPNLYWYRQAAGRGLQLLFYSVGIGQISSEVPQNLSASRPQDRQFILSSKKLLLSDSGFYLCAWSEQGHQPQHFGDGTRLSIL.

The rearrangement links TRBV25-1 to TRBJ2-3, with 12 bases matching TRBD1. V dropped 11 bases and J dropped 4; count of bases not matched to a gene: 7. CDR3 size: 14 residues. The germline V gene has CDR1 MGHDK and CDR2 SYGVNS. CDR3 sequence (DNA): TGTGCCGCGTCCGGGACAGGGGGCGCAGATACGCAGTATTTT. It translates to CAASGTGGADTQYF.

The CDR3 region is CSVQLERGIIEQYF. The DNA for the CDR3 is TGCAGCGTCCAGTTGGAGCGGGGTATTATAGAGCAGTACTTC. The chain uses TRBV29-1 and TRBJ2-7; the match to TRBD2 covers 7 bases. Trimming removed 6 bases from V and 7 bases from J; junction bases left unmatched: 15. This CDR3 contains 14 residues. Germline lookup yields CDR1 SQVTM and CDR2 ANQGSEA.

This clone has a single count. The chain links TRBV9 to TRBJ2-3; TRBD2 agrees at 9 bases. The V gene end was trimmed by 5 bases and the J gene end by 2 bases; junction bases not matched to a gene: 6. This CDR3 spans 15 amino acids. The V gene's germline CDR1 is SGDLS and CDR2 YYNGEE. The CDR3 protein is CASSRAGGLTDTQYF. The DNA of the CDR3 is TGTGCCAGCAGTAGAGCGGGGGGCCTCACAGATACGCAGTATTTT.

The V call is TRBV5-1, the J call TRBJ1-5, with 8 bases aligning to TRBD1. The CDR3 covers 14 residues. CDR1 is SGHRS and CDR2 is YFSETQ in the germline V gene. After removal of 4 bases from V and 6 bases from J, the junction contained 6 bases not matched to a gene. Here the CDR3 reads CASSAGGVGQPQHF. Written as DNA, the CDR3 is TGCGCCAGCAGCGCAGGGGGCGTGGGTCAGCCCCAGCATTTT.

This chain uses TRBV29-1 with TRBJ2-1, with a weak D call TRBD2 (6 bases). Germline V CDR1 and CDR2: SQVTM, ANQGSEA. The CDR3 extends over 13 amino acids. Trimming pared 6 bases from V and 8 bases from J, leaving 17 bases between. In DNA, the CDR3 is TGCAGCGTACCCGGGACTCTCTTGGATGAGCAGTTCTTC. Translated, it gives CSVPGTLLDEQFF.

The chain couples TRBV2 to TRBJ1-2; 9 positions agree with TRBD1. V lost 3 bases, J lost 3 bases, and 5 bases stayed unmatched. CDR1 is SNHLY, CDR2 FYNNEI, per germline. The CDR3 covers 15 residues. The CDR3 loop reads CASSELGTGYYGYTF. In DNA form, the CDR3 reads TGTGCCAGCAGTGAGCTCGGGACAGGGTACTATGGCTACACCTTC. Together with reference TRBV2 and TRBJ1-2, the CDR3 gives the full variable domain: EPEVTQTPSHQVTQMGQEVILRCVPISNHLYFYWYRQILGQKVEFLVSFYNNEISEKSEIFDDQFSVERPDGSNFTLKIRSTKLEDSAMYFCASSELGTGYYGYTFGSGTRLTVV.

The DNA for the CDR3 is TGTGCCTGGAAGGGGGGGCGGGGGCAAGAGACCCAGTACTTC. It codes for CAWKGGRGQETQYF. The V gene is TRBV30, the J gene TRBJ2-5; D perhaps matches TRBD2 (7 bases). CDR3 size: 14 residues. CDR1 GTSNPN and CDR2 SVGIG come from the germline V gene (reference sequence). Trimming removed 4 bases at V and 2 bases at J, with 14 bases between.

V usage is TRBV10-3 and J usage is TRBJ2-3, with 10 bases fitting TRBD2. Looked up from germline, CDR1 is ENHRY and CDR2 is SYGVKD. The CDR3 has 14 amino acids. V lost 8 bases and J lost 5; bases outside the gene matches: 7. The chain's CDR3 is CAIGPSGGVDTQYF. For the CDR3, the DNA is TGTGCCATCGGGCCTAGCGGGGGTGTAGATACGCAGTATTTT.

In its sample, this clone was seen once. The chain joins TRBV27 to TRBJ1-4, with D unresolved. The CDR3 is made up of 16 amino acids. V was shortened by 9 bases and J by 10 bases, with 27 bases between the two germline ends. Germline CDR1 MNHEY, CDR2 SMNVEV (reference sequence). The CDR3 DNA is TGTGCCAGTAGACCTCAGGCGAATATACGTTATGGAAAACTGTTTTTT. It specifies CASRPQANIRYGKLFF.

V and J are TRBV30 and TRBJ1-2, with TRBD1 as a possible D gene (5 bases). Looked up from germline, CDR1 is GTSNPN and CDR2 is SVGIG (reference sequence). Trimming shortened V by 4 bases and J by 4 bases, and 19 bases separated the two germline ends. The CDR3 is 15 residues long. In DNA, the CDR3 is TGTGCCTGGATTGCCGCACCGGGACTTCGCTATGGCTACACCTTC. Translated: CAWIAAPGLRYGYTF.

The CDR3, as DNA: TGTGCCAGCAGCCCGACAGGCCCGATAGAGACTGAAGCTTTCTTT. Translation: CASSPTGPIETEAFF. The rearrangement joins TRBV5-5 to TRBJ1-1, with a possible D match to TRBD1 (6 bases). V lost 4 bases and J 5 bases, leaving 18 bases between the germline ends. The germline CDR1 and CDR2 sequences are SGHKS and YYEKEE (reference sequence). The CDR3 is made up of 15 amino acids. The variable domain in full, with the rest retrieved from reference TRBV5-5 and TRBJ1-1, is DAGVTQSPTHLIKTRGQQVTLRCSPISGHKSVSWYQQVLGQGPQFIFQYYEKEERGRGNFPDRFSARQFPNYSSELNVNALLLGDSALYLCASSPTGPIETEAFFGQGTRLTVV.

The J gene is TRBJ1-5, the V gene TRBV18, with D possibly matching TRBD1 (5 bases). The CDR3 has 15 residues. V was shortened by 6 bases and J by 2 bases, with 14 bases between the two germline ends. Germline V gene lookup returns CDR1 KGHSH and CDR2 LQKENI. DNA of the CDR3: TGTGCCAGCTCCCTCGGCAGGGAGGGCAATCAGCCCCAGCATTTT. Translation gives CASSLGREGNQPQHF.

The chain has TRBV3-1 (or the pseudogene TRBV3-2) and TRBJ1-2; 7 positions agree with TRBD1. Germline CDR1 reads LGHDT; CDR2 reads YNNKEL (reference sequence). The CDR3 contains 15 residues. V gave up 1 base and J gave up 4 bases; unmatched junction bases: 6. The CDR3 spells CASSQARGISYGYTF. The CDR3 coding sequence is TGTGCCAGCAGCCAAGCCAGGGGGATCAGCTATGGCTACACCTTC.